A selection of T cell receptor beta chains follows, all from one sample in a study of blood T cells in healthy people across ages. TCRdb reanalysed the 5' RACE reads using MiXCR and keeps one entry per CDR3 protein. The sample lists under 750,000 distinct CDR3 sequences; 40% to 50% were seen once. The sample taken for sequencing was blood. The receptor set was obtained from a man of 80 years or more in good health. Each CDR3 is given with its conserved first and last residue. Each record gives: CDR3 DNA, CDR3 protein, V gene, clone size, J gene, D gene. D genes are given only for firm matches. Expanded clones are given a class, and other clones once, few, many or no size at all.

cdr3_nt: TGTGCCAGCAGCCCCGAAGGGTATGGCTACACCTTC
cdr3_aa: CASSPEGYGYTF
v_call: TRBV7-9
clone_size: NA
j_call: TRBJ1-2
d_call: NA

cdr3_nt: TGTGCCAGTAGTATAGGAGCGAGTAGCGGAACCTACGAGCAGTACTTC
cdr3_aa: CASSIGASSGTYEQYF
v_call: TRBV19
clone_size: few
j_call: TRBJ2-7
d_call: NA

cdr3_nt: TGTGCCAGCAGCTTGTTCCGGGAGAGCTCCTATAATTCACCCCTCCACTTT
cdr3_aa: CASSLFRESSYNSPLHF
v_call: TRBV7-2
clone_size: once
j_call: TRBJ1-6
d_call: NA

cdr3_nt: TGTGCCAGCAGTTTATTTGACTTGAGGTACAATGAGCAGTTCTTC
cdr3_aa: CASSLFDLRYNEQFF
v_call: TRBV27
clone_size: few
j_call: TRBJ2-1
d_call: NA

cdr3_nt: TGTGCCAGCAGCCAAGTCCAGGGATCTCCCTATGGCTACACCTTC
cdr3_aa: CASSQVQGSPYGYTF
v_call: TRBV3-1
clone_size: few
j_call: TRBJ1-2
d_call: NA

cdr3_nt: TGTGCCACCAGCAGAACCGGGACGTCTGGGGCCAACGTCCTGACTTTC
cdr3_aa: CATSRTGTSGANVLTF
v_call: TRBV15
clone_size: few
j_call: TRBJ2-6
d_call: NA

cdr3_nt: TGTGCCAGCAGCTTCGCCAGAACCTACGAGCAGTACTTC
cdr3_aa: CASSFARTYEQYF
v_call: TRBV7-2
clone_size: NA
j_call: TRBJ2-7
d_call: NA

cdr3_nt: TGCGCCAGCAGCTTGGATTGGACCCTAACTACGGATACGCAGTATTTT
cdr3_aa: CASSLDWTLTTDTQYF
v_call: TRBV5-1
clone_size: NA
j_call: TRBJ2-3
d_call: NA

cdr3_nt: TGTGCCAGCTCACCAAGGAATCTGGGTCAGCCCCAGCATTTT
cdr3_aa: CASSPRNLGQPQHF
v_call: TRBV18
clone_size: NA
j_call: TRBJ1-5
d_call: NA

cdr3_nt: TGTGCCATCAGCCCAGACAGGGAGACCTACAATGAGCAGTTCTTC
cdr3_aa: CAISPDRETYNEQFF
v_call: TRBV10-3
clone_size: few
j_call: TRBJ2-1
d_call: TRBD1

cdr3_nt: TGCGCCAGCAGCCAAGGATTGAGGATAGAGACCCAGTACTTC
cdr3_aa: CASSQGLRIETQYF
v_call: TRBV4-3
clone_size: NA
j_call: TRBJ2-5
d_call: NA

cdr3_nt: TGCGCCAGCAGCCCTGGGGCGGGAAGCTACAATGAGCAGTTCTTC
cdr3_aa: CASSPGAGSYNEQFF
v_call: TRBV4-3
clone_size: many
j_call: TRBJ2-1
d_call: NA

cdr3_nt: TGTGCCAGCAGAGACCTCTTAAACACTGAAGCTTTCTTT
cdr3_aa: CASRDLLNTEAFF
v_call: TRBV12-3/TRBV12-4
clone_size: NA
j_call: TRBJ1-1
d_call: NA

cdr3_nt: TGTGCCACCAGCAGAGATCGGGAAGGGGGCAGGGATACGCAGTATTTT
cdr3_aa: CATSRDREGGRDTQYF
v_call: TRBV15
clone_size: few
j_call: TRBJ2-3
d_call: TRBD1

cdr3_nt: TGTGCCAGCAGCTTAGAAGGCGGGAGGCTTGGGGAGACCCAGTACTTC
cdr3_aa: CASSLEGGRLGETQYF
v_call: TRBV7-9
clone_size: few
j_call: TRBJ2-5
d_call: TRBD2

cdr3_nt: TGTGCCAGCAGCCATGGGGAAAGAGGAGGACTAGGGAATGAAAAACTGTTTTTT
cdr3_aa: CASSHGERGGLGNEKLFF
v_call: TRBV4-2
clone_size: NA
j_call: TRBJ1-4
d_call: NA

cdr3_nt: TGTGCCAGCAGGCCGGGGGGACAGAGTTACTCTGGAAACACCATATATTTT
cdr3_aa: CASRPGGQSYSGNTIYF
v_call: TRBV6-6
clone_size: NA
j_call: TRBJ1-3
d_call: TRBD1

cdr3_nt: TGCGCCAGCAACCCGGGACAGGGTCACCATGAGCAGTTCTTC
cdr3_aa: CASNPGQGHHEQFF
v_call: TRBV10-1
clone_size: NA
j_call: TRBJ2-1
d_call: TRBD1

cdr3_nt: TGTGCCAGCAGCTACCCGGATGTTGGGTATGGCTACACCTTC
cdr3_aa: CASSYPDVGYGYTF
v_call: TRBV5-4
clone_size: few
j_call: TRBJ1-2
d_call: NA

cdr3_nt: TGTGCCAGCAGTAGGACTAGCGGCTCCTACAATGAGCAGTACTTC
cdr3_aa: CASSRTSGSYNEQYF
v_call: TRBV6-5
clone_size: NA
j_call: TRBJ2-7
d_call: TRBD2

cdr3_nt: TGTGCCAGCTCACCATCGGCCAGGACAGCGGGCGGGGAGCTGTTTTTT
cdr3_aa: CASSPSARTAGGELFF
v_call: TRBV18
clone_size: NA
j_call: TRBJ2-2
d_call: NA

cdr3_nt: TGTGCCAGCAGCTCCCGGACAGGGGCAACAGATACGCAGTATTTT
cdr3_aa: CASSSRTGATDTQYF
v_call: TRBV21-1
clone_size: few
j_call: TRBJ2-3
d_call: NA

cdr3_nt: TGTGCCAGCAGCCCAGGGGCGGGTTCGAGGAATTCACCCCCCCACTTT
cdr3_aa: CASSPGAGSRNSPPHF
v_call: TRBV7-2
clone_size: once
j_call: TRBJ1-6
d_call: NA

cdr3_nt: TGTGCCAGCAGCTTCGGAGCGCCGGGGGCTGAAAAACTGTTTTTT
cdr3_aa: CASSFGAPGAEKLFF
v_call: TRBV7-9
clone_size: many
j_call: TRBJ1-4
d_call: NA

cdr3_nt: TGCAGCGTGGTAGGGGTCGTCACCACAGATACGCAGTATTTT
cdr3_aa: CSVVGVVTTDTQYF
v_call: TRBV29-1
clone_size: NA
j_call: TRBJ2-3
d_call: NA

cdr3_nt: TGTGCCAGCACCCTCGGGGGAGATATGAACACTGAAGCTTTCTTT
cdr3_aa: CASTLGGDMNTEAFF
v_call: TRBV6-6
clone_size: many
j_call: TRBJ1-1
d_call: NA

cdr3_nt: TGTGCCAGCAGCCCACGACTAGCGGGCAGCTCCTACGAGCAGTACTTC
cdr3_aa: CASSPRLAGSSYEQYF
v_call: TRBV13
clone_size: few
j_call: TRBJ2-7
d_call: TRBD2

cdr3_nt: TGTGCCAGCAGCTTGTATAGAGGGACCCTCTACGAGCAGTACTTC
cdr3_aa: CASSLYRGTLYEQYF
v_call: TRBV5-5
clone_size: NA
j_call: TRBJ2-7
d_call: NA

cdr3_nt: TGTGCCAGCAGCTTAGATAAAAATACGCAGTATTTT
cdr3_aa: CASSLDKNTQYF
v_call: TRBV7-2
clone_size: few
j_call: TRBJ2-3
d_call: NA

cdr3_nt: TGCGCCAGCAGCTTGGGCGGCGGGGGGCGATTTTCACCCCTCCACTTT
cdr3_aa: CASSLGGGGRFSPLHF
v_call: TRBV5-1
clone_size: NA
j_call: TRBJ1-6
d_call: NA

cdr3_nt: TGCGCCAGCAGCTTGCGATCTCAACAGGGGGCCCAAGAGACCCAGTACTTC
cdr3_aa: CASSLRSQQGAQETQYF
v_call: TRBV5-1
clone_size: few
j_call: TRBJ2-5
d_call: TRBD1

cdr3_nt: TGCGCCAGCAGCTCTCGGACAGGGGTCAGCACAGATACGCAGTATTTT
cdr3_aa: CASSSRTGVSTDTQYF
v_call: TRBV4-1
clone_size: NA
j_call: TRBJ2-3
d_call: TRBD1

cdr3_nt: TGTGCCAGCAGCGGAGGGGCGGGACAGGGTCATGAGCAGTTCTTC
cdr3_aa: CASSGGAGQGHEQFF
v_call: TRBV9
clone_size: NA
j_call: TRBJ2-1
d_call: TRBD1

cdr3_nt: TGTGCCAGCAGTTACTCGACTGGGGCCAACGTCCTGACTTTC
cdr3_aa: CASSYSTGANVLTF
v_call: TRBV6-5
clone_size: many
j_call: TRBJ2-6
d_call: NA

cdr3_nt: TGCGCCAGCAGCTTGGCCTTGCGGAGCACAGATACGCAGTATTTT
cdr3_aa: CASSLALRSTDTQYF
v_call: TRBV5-1
clone_size: NA
j_call: TRBJ2-3
d_call: NA

cdr3_nt: TGCAGTGCTAGAATAGGACAGGGGGCTGGTGAAGCTTTCTTT
cdr3_aa: CSARIGQGAGEAFF
v_call: TRBV20-1
clone_size: NA
j_call: TRBJ1-1
d_call: TRBD1

cdr3_nt: TGTGCCAGCAGCTTAGGAGGGCTGGGCGACTATGGCTACACCTTC
cdr3_aa: CASSLGGLGDYGYTF
v_call: TRBV7-2
clone_size: once
j_call: TRBJ1-2
d_call: NA

cdr3_nt: TGTGCCACCGGGACAGCCTCCTACGAGCAGTACTTC
cdr3_aa: CATGTASYEQYF
v_call: TRBV6-1
clone_size: NA
j_call: TRBJ2-7
d_call: TRBD1

cdr3_nt: TGCGCCAGCAGCTTGGACGGACCGCCGTCTACGGGAGCCAAAAACATTCAGTACTTC
cdr3_aa: CASSLDGPPSTGAKNIQYF
v_call: TRBV5-1
clone_size: NA
j_call: TRBJ2-4
d_call: NA

cdr3_nt: TGCAGTGCCCTAATTAGCGGGAGCTCCTACGAGCAGTACTTC
cdr3_aa: CSALISGSSYEQYF
v_call: TRBV20-1
clone_size: NA
j_call: TRBJ2-7
d_call: TRBD2

cdr3_nt: TGTGCCAGCAGTTACTCGGAGCAGGGACTGCACAATGAGCAGTTCTTC
cdr3_aa: CASSYSEQGLHNEQFF
v_call: TRBV6-2/TRBV6-3
clone_size: NA
j_call: TRBJ2-1
d_call: NA

cdr3_nt: TGCAGTCCACTATCGACAGGGGGCAAGGGTGCGCAGTATTTT
cdr3_aa: CSPLSTGGKGAQYF
v_call: TRBV20-1
clone_size: few
j_call: TRBJ2-3
d_call: TRBD1

cdr3_nt: TGTGCCAGCAGCCAAGAGGGGGAGCAGTTCTTC
cdr3_aa: CASSQEGEQFF
v_call: TRBV3-1
clone_size: NA
j_call: TRBJ2-1
d_call: NA

cdr3_nt: TGCGCCAGCAGCTTTGTACAGGGGCCGTACAATGAGCAGTTCTTC
cdr3_aa: CASSFVQGPYNEQFF
v_call: TRBV5-1
clone_size: NA
j_call: TRBJ2-1
d_call: TRBD1

cdr3_nt: TGTGCCAGCAGCCTATGGAGGGGGGGCGGGAAGACCTACAATGAGCAGTTCTTC
cdr3_aa: CASSLWRGGGKTYNEQFF
v_call: TRBV7-9
clone_size: NA
j_call: TRBJ2-1
d_call: NA

cdr3_nt: TGTGCCAGCAGTTCCCCCCAAGGTTTCCGCCAAGAGACCCAGTACTTC
cdr3_aa: CASSSPQGFRQETQYF
v_call: TRBV6-5
clone_size: many
j_call: TRBJ2-5
d_call: NA

cdr3_nt: TGTGCCAGCAGTTCCTTAGCGGGATTTCCCCCCACGGATACGCAGTATTTT
cdr3_aa: CASSSLAGFPPTDTQYF
v_call: TRBV12-3/TRBV12-4
clone_size: NA
j_call: TRBJ2-3
d_call: TRBD2

cdr3_nt: TGTGCCAGCAGCTCGATCGGGACTAGCGGAATGGGTAACATTCAGTACTTC
cdr3_aa: CASSSIGTSGMGNIQYF
v_call: TRBV5-5
clone_size: NA
j_call: TRBJ2-4
d_call: TRBD2